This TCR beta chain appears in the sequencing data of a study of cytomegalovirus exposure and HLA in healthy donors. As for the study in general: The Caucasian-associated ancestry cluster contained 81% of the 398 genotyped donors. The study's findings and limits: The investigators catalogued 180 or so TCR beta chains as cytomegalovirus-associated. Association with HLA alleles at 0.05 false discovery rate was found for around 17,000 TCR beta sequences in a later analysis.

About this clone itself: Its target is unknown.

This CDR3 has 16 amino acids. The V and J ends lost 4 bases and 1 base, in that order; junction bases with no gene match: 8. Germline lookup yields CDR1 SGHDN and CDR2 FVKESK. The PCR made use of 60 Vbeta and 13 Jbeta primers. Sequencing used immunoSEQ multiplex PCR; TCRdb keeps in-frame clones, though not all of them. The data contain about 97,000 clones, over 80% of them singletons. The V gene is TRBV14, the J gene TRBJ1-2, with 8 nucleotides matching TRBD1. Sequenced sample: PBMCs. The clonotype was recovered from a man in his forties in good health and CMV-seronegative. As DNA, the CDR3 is TGTGCCAGCAGCCCAGGGGGGACAGGATATAACTATGGCTACACCTTC. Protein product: CASSPGGTGYNYGYTF.